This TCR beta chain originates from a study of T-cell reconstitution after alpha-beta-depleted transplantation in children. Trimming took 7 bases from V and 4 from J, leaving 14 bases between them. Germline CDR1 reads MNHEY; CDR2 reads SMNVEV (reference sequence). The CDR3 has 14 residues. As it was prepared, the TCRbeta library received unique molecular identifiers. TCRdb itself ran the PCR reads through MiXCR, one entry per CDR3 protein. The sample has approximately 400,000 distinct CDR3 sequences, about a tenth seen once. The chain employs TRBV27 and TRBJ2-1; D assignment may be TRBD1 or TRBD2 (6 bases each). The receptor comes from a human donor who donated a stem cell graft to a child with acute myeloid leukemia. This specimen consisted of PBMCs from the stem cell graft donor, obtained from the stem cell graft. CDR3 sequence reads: CASTEGGDYNEQFF. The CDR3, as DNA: TGTGCCAGCACCGAGGGGGGCGATTACAATGAGCAGTTCTTC.